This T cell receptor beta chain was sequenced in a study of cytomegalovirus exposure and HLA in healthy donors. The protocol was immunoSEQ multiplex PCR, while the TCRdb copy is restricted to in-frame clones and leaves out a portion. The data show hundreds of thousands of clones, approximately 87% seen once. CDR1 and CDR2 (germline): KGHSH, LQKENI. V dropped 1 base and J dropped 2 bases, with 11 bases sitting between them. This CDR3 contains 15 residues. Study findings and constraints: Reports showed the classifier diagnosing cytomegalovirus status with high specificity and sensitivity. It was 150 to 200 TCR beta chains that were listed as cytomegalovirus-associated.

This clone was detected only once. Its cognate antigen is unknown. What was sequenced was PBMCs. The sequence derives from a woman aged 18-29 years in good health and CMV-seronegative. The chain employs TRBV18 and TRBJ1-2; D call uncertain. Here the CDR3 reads CASSPQEGLNYGYTF. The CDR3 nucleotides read TGTGCCAGCTCACCACAAGAAGGACTAAACTATGGCTACACCTTC. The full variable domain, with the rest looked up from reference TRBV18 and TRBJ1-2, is NAGVMQNPRHLVRRRGQEARLRCSPMKGHSHVYWYRQLPEEGLKFMVYLQKENIIDESGMPKERFSAEFPKEGPSILRIQQVVRGDSAAYFCASSPQEGLNYGYTFGSGTRLTVV.